Presented here are 4 T cell receptor beta chains from one specimen sequenced in a study of blood T cell repertoires in COVID-19. TCRdb's table, derived via immunoSEQ multiplex PCR, lists solely in-frame clones and lacks some. There are about 210,000 clones in the sample; almost 85% occur only once, and approximately 12% lies in the top ten. Specimen: peripheral blood. These receptors were collected from a woman in her thirties or forties with acute or convalescent COVID-19.

This clone was observed at least ten times. The CDR3 region is CASSQDRPPYEQYF. For the CDR3, the DNA is TGTGCCAGCAGCCAAGACAGGCCCCCCTACGAGCAGTACTTC. The gene calls are TRBV3-1 (or the pseudogene TRBV3-2) and TRBJ2-7; D is unclear. This CDR3 spans 14 amino acids. Germline CDR1 LGHDT, CDR2 YNNKEL (reference sequence). Trimming left V 0 bases short and J 2 bases short, with 8 bases between.

This clone was observed a few times. CDR3 coding DNA: TGTGCCTGGAGTGTAGGGACAGGGCCCGGGGAGACCCAGTACTTC. Its protein product is CAWSVGTGPGETQYF. V and J are TRBV30 and TRBJ2-5; TRBD1 matches at 9 bases. The J segment lost 5 bases and the V segment lost 0 bases, leaving 7 bases of the junction unmatched. Germline loops: CDR1 GTSNPN, CDR2 SVGIG (reference sequence). The CDR3 loop spans 15 amino acids.

This clone was seen a single time. V usage is TRBV12-3 or TRBV12-4 and J usage is TRBJ1-1; perhaps TRBD1 as D (6 bases). Trimming cost V 3 bases and J 3 bases, with 8 bases left between them. The CDR3 extends over 13 amino acids. The CDR3 spells CASSLAGDTEAFF. CDR3 in DNA: TGTGCCAGCAGTTTGGCAGGGGACACTGAAGCTTTCTTT.

The V gene is TRBV29-1, the J gene TRBJ1-1; D unresolved. With 4 bases removed from V and 4 bases from J, the gap between germline ends came to 7 bases. Germline V lookup: CDR1 SQVTM, CDR2 ANQGSEA. The CDR3 runs 11 residues. The chain's CDR3 is CSVVRGTEAFF. CDR3 DNA: TGCAGCGTTGTCCGAGGCACTGAAGCTTTCTTT.